One and the same sample provided the 29 T cell receptor beta chains below, sequenced in a study of T-cell memory formation after mild COVID-19. TCRdb independently ran MiXCR on the 5' RACE reads; one entry per CDR3 protein. The profile covers approximately 560,000 distinct CDR3 sequences, with around 15% appearing a single time and approximately 8.1% taken by the ten largest. The specimen was PBMCs or a T cell subset sorted from them (not recorded which). Receptors were obtained from an adult woman who had mild COVID-19 (a few samples of this study predate the infection). Cell type and time point are not known.

The CDR3 reads CSVLGEYYGYTF. The CDR3 bases are TGCAGCGTTTTAGGGGAGTACTATGGCTACACCTTC. This chain joins TRBV29-1 and TRBJ1-2, with a possible D match to TRBD1 (5 bases). Trimming shortened V by 5 bases and J by 3 bases, and 10 bases separated the two germline ends. This CDR3 contains 12 residues. Germline V gene data show CDR1 as SQVTM and CDR2 as ANQGSEA. Drawing the rest from reference TRBV29-1 and TRBJ1-2, the complete variable domain is SAVISQKPSRDICQRGTSLTIQCQVDSQVTMMFWYRQQPGQSLTLIATANQGSEATYESGFVIDKFPISRPNLTFSTLTVSNMSPEDSSIYLCSVLGEYYGYTFGSGTRLTVV.

There are a few counts of this clonotype. This chain's CDR3 is CASGEKGEKLFF. In nucleotides, the CDR3 is TGTGCCAGCGGGGAGAAGGGAGAAAAACTGTTTTTT. The chain has TRBV7-9 and TRBJ1-4; D gene unclear. Trimming took off 8 bases at V and 8 bases at J, with 12 bases between the two ends. The CDR3 length is 12 residues. Germline CDR1 reads SEHNR; CDR2 reads FQNEAQ (reference sequence).

In its sample, this clonotype was seen a few times. The chain joins TRBV29-1 to TRBJ1-2; D is uncertain. This CDR3 is 16 amino acids long. Per the germline V gene, CDR1 is SQVTM and CDR2 is ANQGSEA. Trimming removed 7 bases at V and 0 bases at J, with 21 bases between. This CDR3 reads CSDLRAPPAANYGYTF. In DNA, the CDR3 is TGCAGCGACCTGAGAGCTCCCCCGGCTGCTAACTATGGCTACACCTTC.

This clonotype has only a few counts. This chain joins TRBV19 and TRBJ1-1; maybe TRBD1 (6 bases). This CDR3 is 13 amino acids long. In germline, CDR1 is LNHDA, CDR2 SQIVND (reference sequence). V lost 8 bases to trimming and J lost 0 bases, with 10 bases between them. The CDR3 sequence is CASADRMNTEAFF. The CDR3 nucleotides read TGTGCCAGTGCGGACAGAATGAACACTGAAGCTTTCTTT.

The chain joins TRBV5-1 to TRBJ1-1, with D unclear. Trimming stripped 1 base from V and 2 bases from J, with 9 bases between. This CDR3 comprises 14 residues. CDR1 is SGHRS, CDR2 YFSETQ, per germline. The CDR3 DNA sequence: TGCGCCAGCAGCTTGATTCACGGCAACACTGAAGCTTTCTTT. Its translation is CASSLIHGNTEAFF.

The chain employs TRBV5-1 and TRBJ2-1; possible D gene TRBD2, 7 bases. Germline-derived CDR1 and CDR2 are SGHRS and YFSETQ. The CDR3 extends over 18 amino acids. V was shortened by 1 base and J by 0 bases, with 17 bases between the two germline ends. The CDR3 sequence: CASSLNVLRGGSYNEQFF. In nucleotides, the CDR3 is TGCGCCAGCAGCTTGAACGTGTTGAGGGGGGGCTCCTACAATGAGCAGTTCTTC.

This clonotype was seen only a few times. The chain uses TRBV7-2 and TRBJ1-4; D is perhaps TRBD1 (6 bases). The V gene's germline CDR1 is SGHTA and CDR2 FQGNSA. CDR3 length: 14 residues. V gave up 4 bases and J gave up 10 bases, with 16 bases separating them. CDR3 in DNA: TGTGCCAGCAGCTCCCTACAGGGTTGGGGAAAACTGTTTTTT. This translates into CASSSLQGWGKLFF. Variable domain in full (rest from reference TRBV7-2 and TRBJ1-4): GAGVSQSPSNKVTEKGKDVELRCDPISGHTALYWYRQSLGQGLEFLIYFQGNSAPDKSGLPSDRFSAERTGGSVSTLTIQRTQQEDSAVYLCASSSLQGWGKLFFGSGTQLSVL.

This clonotype has a handful of counts. The V gene is TRBV25-1, the J gene TRBJ1-4; TRBD1 matches at 9 bases. Germline V gene sequence: CDR1 MGHDK, CDR2 SYGVNS. V trimming: 4 bases; J trimming: 11 bases; junction bases outside the gene matches: 2. This CDR3 is built from 12 residues. CDR3 loop: CASSGDRGKLFF. The CDR3 nucleotides are TGTGCCAGCAGTGGAGACAGGGGGAAACTGTTTTTT.

The chain links TRBV7-9 to TRBJ2-7, with 7 bases aligning to TRBD2. This CDR3 spans 14 amino acids. V was clipped by 3 bases and J by 4 bases; unmatched bases: 6. Germline lookup yields CDR1 SEHNR and CDR2 FQNEAQ (reference sequence). The CDR3 region is CASSFERERYEQYF. The CDR3 DNA reads TGTGCCAGCAGCTTTGAGCGGGAACGGTACGAGCAGTACTTC.

In its sample, this clonotype was seen a few times. The chain employs TRBV12-3 or TRBV12-4 and TRBJ2-7, with 7 bases identical to TRBD1. Germline trimming cut 8 bases from V and 2 bases from J; bases unmatched to any gene: 12. The CDR3 has 15 residues. The CDR3 nucleotides are TGTGCCAGCCGTCAAGGACAGGCGCCTACCTACGAGCAGTACTTC. Translation gives CASRQGQAPTYEQYF.

This clonotype was recorded a few times. The chain uses TRBV12-3 or TRBV12-4 and TRBJ1-1; D is unclear. The CDR3 has 15 amino acids. Trimming stripped 3 bases from V and 4 bases from J, with 15 bases between. CDR3 amino acids: CASSFEGALGTEAFF. The DNA of the CDR3 is TGTGCCAGCAGTTTTGAAGGAGCTTTGGGCACTGAAGCTTTCTTT.

J is TRBJ2-3 and V is TRBV7-9; D may correspond to TRBD1 or TRBD2 (6 bases each). The CDR3 consists of 16 residues. Trimming removed 1 base at V and 1 base at J, with 12 bases between. The germline gives CDR1 SEHNR, CDR2 FQNEAQ (reference sequence). In nucleotides, the CDR3 is TGTGCCAGCAGCTTAGTCGAGGGGGGTGGCACAGATACGCAGTATTTT. Its protein is CASSLVEGGGTDTQYF.

This rearrangement joins TRBV7-9 to TRBJ2-3; no reliable D call. Germline V CDR1 and CDR2: SEHNR, FQNEAQ (reference sequence). This CDR3 has 14 amino acids. V lost 5 bases, J lost 6 bases, and 15 bases lay in between. CDR3 sequence: CASSESDPWDTQYF. The CDR3 coding sequence is TGTGCCAGCAGCGAATCTGACCCGTGGGATACGCAGTATTTT.

The CDR3: CASSFQRGETQYF. In DNA, the CDR3 is TGCGCCAGCAGCTTCCAGAGAGGAGAGACCCAGTACTTC. V usage is TRBV5-1 and J usage is TRBJ2-5; the D is unclear. The length of the CDR3 is 13 residues. The V end was cut by 2 bases, the J end by 4 bases, with 9 bases between. CDR1 SGHRS and CDR2 YFSETQ come from the germline V gene.

This clonotype has just a few counts. The rearrangement joins TRBV5-5 to TRBJ1-2; D unresolved. This CDR3 contains 13 residues. Per the germline V gene, CDR1 is SGHKS and CDR2 is YYEKEE (reference sequence). The germline V and J ends were trimmed by 4 bases and 6 bases, with 13 bases remaining between them. CDR3 bases: TGTGCCAGCAGCCTACCTGCGACGGATGGCTACACCTTC. Protein sequence: CASSLPATDGYTF.

This clonotype was counted only a few times. This chain links TRBV5-6 with TRBJ2-7; tentatively, D is TRBD1 or TRBD2 (5 bases each). Germline lookup yields CDR1 SGHDT and CDR2 YYEEEE. Trimming left V 5 bases short and J 0 bases short, with 9 bases between. The CDR3 is 13 amino acids. The CDR3, as DNA: TGTGCCAGCAGGAGAGGGGTCTCCTACGAGCAGTACTTC. Translation gives CASRRGVSYEQYF.

There are a few counts of this clonotype. The CDR3 DNA follows: TGTGCCAGCAGCTTATTCGGGGATGGAAACACCATATATTTT. Translation gives CASSLFGDGNTIYF. The chain joins TRBV7-9 to TRBJ1-3; D ambiguous. Germline V gene sequence: CDR1 SEHNR, CDR2 FQNEAQ (reference sequence). The V end lost 2 bases, the J end lost 3 bases, and 8 bases lay between the germline ends. This CDR3 region has 14 residues.

The chain employs TRBV5-1 and TRBJ1-1; 9 bases map to TRBD1. Looked up from germline, CDR1 is SGHRS and CDR2 is YFSETQ. This CDR3 is built from 16 residues. Trimming took 3 bases from V and 4 from J; bases not matched to a gene: 10. For the CDR3, the DNA is TGCGCCAGCAGCTACCGGGACAGGGCGAAGGGCACTGAAGCTTTCTTT. This gives the protein CASSYRDRAKGTEAFF.

This clonotype was counted many times. The V and J genes are TRBV12-3 or TRBV12-4 and TRBJ2-7; 7 nucleotides align to TRBD2. The length of the CDR3 is 14 residues. V shed 5 bases, J shed 0 bases, and the junction held 4 bases outside the gene matches. The CDR3 sequence: CASSRGLDSYEQYF. For the CDR3, the DNA is TGTGCCAGCAGTAGAGGACTAGACTCCTACGAGCAGTACTTC.

J is TRBJ2-3 and V is TRBV9, with D tentatively TRBD1 (5 bases). V lost 1 base and J lost 1, with 13 bases in between. The CDR3 contains 16 residues. Germline V gives CDR1 SGDLS, CDR2 YYNGEE. The CDR3 coding sequence is TGTGCCAGCAGCGTATACGGCAGGGCAGGCACAGATACGCAGTATTTT. The encoded protein is CASSVYGRAGTDTQYF.

This chain uses TRBV7-2 with TRBJ2-7; 8 bases agree with TRBD2. The CDR3 is made up of 14 amino acids. With 5 bases clipped from V and 3 bases from J, the junction kept 6 bases outside the gene matches. The germline CDR1 and CDR2 sequences are SGHTA and FQGNSA. The CDR3 DNA is TGTGCCAGCAGCGACGGAGCGGGAGACTACGAGCAGTACTTC. Translating it yields CASSDGAGDYEQYF.

The chain has TRBV6-5 and TRBJ1-6, with D tentatively TRBD1 (5 bases). This CDR3 contains 19 residues. The germline gives CDR1 MNHEY, CDR2 SVGAGI. Deletions cut 2 bases from V and 5 bases from J, with 22 bases between. CDR3 bases: TGTGCCAGCAGTTACCAGGGTGGAGCGGGTTTAATGAATAATTCACCCCTCCACTTT. This sequence encodes CASSYQGGAGLMNNSPLHF.

The chain carries TRBV7-2 and TRBJ2-3; D is unclear. Trimming stripped 1 base from V and 0 bases from J, with 11 bases between. Germline CDR1 is SGHTA and CDR2 is FQGNSA. The CDR3 has 16 amino acids. CDR3 residues: CASSLVGVGSTDTQYF. In nucleotides, the CDR3 is TGTGCCAGCAGCTTAGTTGGGGTGGGGAGCACAGATACGCAGTATTTT.

This clonotype has just a few counts. The V call is TRBV19, the J call TRBJ1-2; 11 bases line up with TRBD1. There are 16 residues in the CDR3. V lost 4 bases, J lost 2 bases, and 6 bases stayed unmatched. Germline values: CDR1 LNHDA, CDR2 SQIVND (reference sequence). This chain's CDR3 is CASSSPWTGGNYGYTF. The DNA of the CDR3 is TGTGCCAGTAGTAGCCCCTGGACAGGGGGCAACTATGGCTACACCTTC.

Concerning this clonotype: The junction departs from the called germline gene at one end, perhaps through a read error. The chain joins TRBV7-3 to TRBJ2-2, with 7 bases fitting TRBD2. Germline CDR1 SGHTA, CDR2 FQGTGA. The CDR3 loop spans 18 amino acids. The CDR3 bases are TGTTCCAGCAGCGCCCGGGGAGGGTCATGGGAGAACACCGGGGAGCTGTTTTTT. Translating gives CSSSARGGSWENTGELFF.

This chain connects TRBV20-1 to TRBJ2-1; TRBD2 matches at 10 bases. Germline CDR1 reads DFQATT; CDR2 reads SNEGSKA (reference sequence). V shed 3 bases, J shed 8 bases, and the junction held 10 bases outside the gene matches. The CDR3 length is 15 residues. For the CDR3, the DNA is TGCAGTGCTAGGGGAACTAGCGGGAACGGAGATGAGCAGTTCTTC. It translates to CSARGTSGNGDEQFF.

The chain joins TRBV5-1 to TRBJ1-2; possibly TRBD1 for D (5 bases). The ends were cut back, 2 bases at V and 2 bases at J, with 10 bases in the middle. CDR1 and CDR2 from the germline V gene are SGHRS and YFSETQ. This CDR3 has 14 amino acids. The CDR3 coding sequence is TGCGCCAGCAGCTTCTCGGGGCCCAACTATGGCTACACCTTC. This sequence encodes CASSFSGPNYGYTF.

This clonotype was recorded a few times. The V call is TRBV6-5, the J call TRBJ2-7; no reliable D call. The CDR3 extends over 15 amino acids. The germline V gene has CDR1 MNHEY and CDR2 SVGAGI. V dropped 4 bases and J dropped 7 bases, with 20 bases sitting between them. The CDR3 coding sequence is TGTGCCAGCAGTTCTAGTGGGCAGATTCTAAGGGAGCAGTACTTC. Translating gives CASSSSGQILREQYF.

This chain uses TRBV7-2 with TRBJ1-4; D is uncertain. V lost 5 bases, J lost 4 bases, and 8 bases lay in between. The CDR3 is 13 amino acids. Germline CDR1 is SGHTA and CDR2 is FQGNSA. CDR3 DNA: TGTGCCAGCAGCCGACTTGTTAATGAAAAACTGTTTTTT. It encodes CASSRLVNEKLFF. The full variable domain, rest sourced from reference TRBV7-2 and TRBJ1-4, is GAGVSQSPSNKVTEKGKDVELRCDPISGHTALYWYRQSLGQGLEFLIYFQGNSAPDKSGLPSDRFSAERTGGSVSTLTIQRTQQEDSAVYLCASSRLVNEKLFFGSGTQLSVL.